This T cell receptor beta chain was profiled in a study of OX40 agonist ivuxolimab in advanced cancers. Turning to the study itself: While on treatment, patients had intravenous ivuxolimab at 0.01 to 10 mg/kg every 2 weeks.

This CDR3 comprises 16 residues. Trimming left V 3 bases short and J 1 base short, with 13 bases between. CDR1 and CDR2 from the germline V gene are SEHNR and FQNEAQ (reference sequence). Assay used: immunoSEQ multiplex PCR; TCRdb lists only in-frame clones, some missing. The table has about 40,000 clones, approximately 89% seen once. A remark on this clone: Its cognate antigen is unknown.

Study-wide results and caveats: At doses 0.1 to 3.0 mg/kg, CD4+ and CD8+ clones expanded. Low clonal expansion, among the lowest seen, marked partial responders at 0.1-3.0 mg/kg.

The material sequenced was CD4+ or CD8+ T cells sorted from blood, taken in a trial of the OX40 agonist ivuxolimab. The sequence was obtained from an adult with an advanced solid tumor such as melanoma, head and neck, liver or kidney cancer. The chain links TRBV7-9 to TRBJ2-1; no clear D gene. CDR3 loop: CASSFSPVRSYNEQFF. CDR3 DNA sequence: TGTGCCAGCAGCTTTTCTCCGGTTAGATCCTACAATGAGCAGTTCTTC.